Listed here are 5 T cell receptor beta chains from one sample, sequenced in a study of OX40 agonist ivuxolimab in advanced cancers. The data were produced by immunoSEQ multiplex PCR, yet TCRdb's version contains in-frame clones alone and is incomplete. The top ten hold approximately 0.5% of the sample, which has about 73,000 clones, more than 80% seen once. The source material was CD4+ or CD8+ T cells sorted from blood, sampled in a trial of the OX40 agonist ivuxolimab. The receptors originated from an adult with an advanced solid tumor such as melanoma, head and neck, liver or kidney cancer.

In DNA form, the CDR3 reads TGTGCCAGCAGCCTCCGGATAGCGGTAGAGCAGTTCTTC. Its protein is CASSLRIAVEQFF. The chain joins TRBV11-2 to TRBJ2-1, with D possibly TRBD2 on 6 matching bases. The V end lost 5 bases, the J end lost 10 bases, and 15 bases lay between the germline ends. CDR3 length: 13 amino acids. CDR1 SGHAT and CDR2 FQNNGV come from the germline V gene.

The V gene is TRBV10-3, the J gene TRBJ2-5; 11 nucleotides match TRBD1. TRBJ2-7 matches the DNA end more closely, so the J call is doubtful. CDR1 is ENHRY and CDR2 is SYGVKD in the germline V gene. This CDR3 region has 15 residues. The CDR3 region is CATRSSGTGGYEQYF. In DNA, the CDR3 is TGTGCCACCAGGTCGAGCGGGACAGGGGGCTACGAGCAGTACTTC.

The chain is built from TRBV5-1 and TRBJ2-5; the D gene is possibly TRBD1 (5 bases). The CDR3 contains 14 residues. CDR1 is SGHRS and CDR2 is YFSETQ in the germline V gene. Trimming cost V 4 bases and J 1 base, with 11 bases left between them. CDR3 sequence: CASSVGHVQETQYF. The CDR3 bases are TGCGCCAGCAGCGTGGGGCATGTCCAAGAGACCCAGTACTTC.

The genes are TRBV28 and TRBJ2-2; no reliable D call. V dropped 2 bases and J dropped 7 bases, with 8 bases sitting between them. This CDR3 region has 13 residues. Germline V gene data show CDR1 as MDHEN and CDR2 as SYDVKM. CDR3 bases: TGTGCCAGCAGTTTACACTTGGGCGGGGAGCTGTTTTTT. Protein: CASSLHLGGELFF.

This clone came up a few times. V usage is TRBV30 and J usage is TRBJ1-5; D possibly corresponds to TRBD1 (6 bases). Germline V gene data show CDR1 as GTSNPN and CDR2 as SVGIG (reference sequence). Trimming removed 0 bases from V and 4 bases from J, with 10 bases in between. This CDR3 comprises 14 residues. For the CDR3, the DNA is TGTGCCTGGAGTGTAGGGGGGCCGAATCAGCCCCAGCATTTT. Amino acids: CAWSVGGPNQPQHF.